The 24 T cell receptor beta chains below come from one sample, sequenced in a study of identifying expanded T cells in peripheral blood. Sequencing was performed with immunoSEQ multiplex PCR; in TCRdb, only in-frame clones are kept and a portion is missing. The sample includes under 130,000 clones, roughly 89% seen only once; the top ten take less than 20%. The material sequenced was blood. The receptor source for this set is a person aged 18 to 75 in good health.

V usage is TRBV4-3 and J usage is TRBJ2-1; 11 positions match TRBD1. From germline, CDR1 is LGHNA and CDR2 YSLEER. This CDR3 is built from 17 residues. Germline trimming cut 2 bases from V and 9 bases from J; bases unmatched to any gene: 12. CDR3 in DNA: TGCGCCAGCAGCCAACCCATGATGGGGACAGGGGGGCGTGAGCAGTTCTTC. This codes for CASSQPMMGTGGREQFF.

The chain recombines TRBV27 with TRBJ1-1; 7 positions match TRBD1. Germline values: CDR1 MNHEY, CDR2 SMNVEV (reference sequence). Trimming removed 0 bases from V and 1 base from J; junction bases left unmatched: 5. This CDR3 has 16 residues. The CDR3 region has the DNA TGTGCCAGCAGTTTATCGCCGGGACAGACGAACACTGAAGCTTTCTTT. This codes for CASSLSPGQTNTEAFF.

The chain couples TRBV7-9 to TRBJ1-5, with D unresolved. V was shortened by 1 base and J by 9 bases, with 4 bases between the two germline ends. The germline gives CDR1 SEHNR, CDR2 FQNEAQ (reference sequence). This CDR3 spans 11 amino acids. CDR3 amino acids: CASSLEGPQHF. The DNA of the CDR3 is TGTGCCAGCAGCTTAGAGGGGCCCCAGCATTTT. Supplemented by reference TRBV7-9 and TRBJ1-5, the full variable domain reads DTGVSQNPRHKITKRGQNVTFRCDPISEHNRLYWYRQTLGQGPEFLTYFQNEAQLEKSRLLSDRFSAERPKGSFSTLEIQRTEQGDSAMYLCASSLEGPQHFGDGTRLSIL.

The chain is built from TRBV6-6 and TRBJ2-5; 8 bases match TRBD1. The CDR3 is 14 amino acids. CDR1 is MNHNY and CDR2 is SVGAGI in the germline V gene (reference sequence). V gave up 6 bases and J gave up 4 bases; unmatched junction bases: 7. CDR3 residues: CASSPGQGVETQYF. CDR3 coding DNA: TGTGCCAGCAGCCCTGGACAGGGCGTAGAGACCCAGTACTTC.

The rearrangement links TRBV5-4 to TRBJ1-2; D possibly corresponds to TRBD1 (5 bases). The ends were cut back, 5 bases at V and 8 bases at J, with 10 bases in the middle. Germline lookup yields CDR1 SGHNT and CDR2 YYREEE (reference sequence). This CDR3 has 11 residues. In nucleotides, the CDR3 is TGTGCCAGCAGTACGGGACGCGGCTACACCTTC. It translates to CASSTGRGYTF. Drawing the rest from reference TRBV5-4 and TRBJ1-2, the complete variable domain is ETGVTQSPTHLIKTRGQQVTLRCSSQSGHNTVSWYQQALGQGPQFIFQYYREEENGRGNFPPRFSGLQFPNYSSELNVNALELDDSALYLCASSTGRGYTFGSGTRLTVV.

The V and J genes are TRBV6-5 and TRBJ1-5; D is uncertain. The CDR3 contains 13 residues. Germline V gene sequence: CDR1 MNHEY, CDR2 SVGAGI. Trimming shortened V by 2 bases and J by 3 bases, and 5 bases separated the two germline ends. CDR3: CASSYANNQPQHF. The DNA of the CDR3 is TGTGCCAGCAGTTACGCGAACAATCAGCCCCAGCATTTT.

The chain carries TRBV11-3 and TRBJ2-3; the D is unclear. Trimming took 0 bases from V and 6 from J, leaving 7 bases between them. This CDR3 is built from 13 residues. Germline CDR1 SGHNT, CDR2 YENEEA. CDR3 nucleotides: TGTGCCAGCAGCTTAGACCTTGGGGATACGCAGTATTTT. Protein product: CASSLDLGDTQYF. Together with reference TRBV11-3 and TRBJ2-3, the CDR3 gives the full variable domain: EAGVVQSPRYKIIEKKQPVAFWCNPISGHNTLYWYLQNLGQGPELLIRYENEEAVDDSQLPKDRFSAERLKGVDSTLKIQPAELGDSAVYLCASSLDLGDTQYFGPGTRLTVL.

The CDR3 reads CASSEALQAYYGYTF. CDR3 DNA sequence: TGTGCCAGCAGTGAAGCTCTACAGGCGTACTATGGCTACACCTTC. The chain joins TRBV6-1 to TRBJ1-2; a weak D match, TRBD1 (5 bases). The germline V gene has CDR1 MNHNS and CDR2 SASEGT. The V gene lost 0 bases and the J gene lost 3 bases, with 11 bases spanning the gap. CDR3 size: 15 residues.

The chain combines TRBV29-1 with TRBJ1-1, with unresolved D. Per the germline V gene, CDR1 is SQVTM and CDR2 is ANQGSEA. Trimming removed 5 bases from V and 3 bases from J, with 13 bases in between. This CDR3 has 13 residues. In nucleotides, the CDR3 is TGCAGCGTTCCGTCCGGGGAGGACACTGAAGCTTTCTTT. Its translation is CSVPSGEDTEAFF.

V usage is TRBV6-6 and J usage is TRBJ2-1; possible D gene TRBD1, 6 bases. Per germline, CDR1 MNHNY and CDR2 SVGAGI (reference sequence). The CDR3 length is 12 residues. V dropped 6 bases and J dropped 12 bases, with 15 bases sitting between them. The CDR3 region is CASSRPGVGQFF. The CDR3 nucleotides read TGTGCCAGCAGCCGACCAGGGGTTGGGCAGTTCTTC.

The CDR3 nucleotides read TGCGCCAGCAGTTTAGGCAGGGGCGATCTAAATAATTCACCCCTCCACTTT. Translating gives CASSLGRGDLNNSPLHF. V usage is TRBV10-2 and J usage is TRBJ1-6; the D gene is possibly TRBD1 (6 bases). Deletions cut 5 bases from V and 5 bases from J, with 19 bases between. Germline CDR1 reads WSHSY; CDR2 reads SAAADI. CDR3 size: 17 residues.

The chain employs TRBV2 and TRBJ2-5; D tentatively fits TRBD1 or TRBD2 (5 bases each). The germline V and J ends were trimmed by 5 bases and 9 bases, with 25 bases remaining between them. The CDR3 consists of 16 residues. Germline V lookup: CDR1 SNHLY, CDR2 FYNNEI. CDR3 residues: CASSYGTPEGSGSQYF. CDR3 sequence (DNA): TGTGCCAGCAGTTACGGGACGCCCGAGGGGAGCGGTTCCCAGTACTTC.

This chain uses TRBV12-5 with TRBJ2-3, with TRBD1 identical over 11 bases. CDR3 length: 15 amino acids. CDR1 and CDR2 (germline): LGHNT, FRNRAP. Trimming removed 1 base from V and 4 bases from J; junction bases left unmatched: 1. The CDR3 DNA reads TGTGCTAGTGGTTTGGGGACAGGGGGCGCAGATACGCAGTATTTT. This sequence encodes CASGLGTGGADTQYF.

This clone was seen a handful of times. The DNA of the CDR3 is TGTGCCAGCAGTTTTAAGGGGTTCGGAATGAACACTGAAGCTTTCTTT. Its protein is CASSFKGFGMNTEAFF. The chain combines TRBV28 with TRBJ1-1, with D possibly matching TRBD1 (5 bases). This CDR3 comprises 16 residues. Trimming left V 3 bases short and J 0 bases short, with 14 bases between. CDR1 and CDR2 (germline): MDHEN, SYDVKM.

The chain couples TRBV28 to TRBJ2-3; 12 bases are shared with TRBD2. The CDR3 covers 16 residues. Trimming at V came to 7 bases and at J to 4 bases, leaving 9 bases not matched to a gene. Germline V gene data show CDR1 as MDHEN and CDR2 as SYDVKM. This CDR3 is CASTLTSGGFPDTQYF. DNA for the CDR3: TGTGCCAGCACCTTAACTAGCGGGGGGTTCCCAGATACGCAGTATTTT.

The chain links TRBV11-2 to TRBJ2-2; D gene ambiguous. There are 13 residues in the CDR3. The V end was cut by 7 bases, the J end by 3 bases, with 9 bases between. Looked up from germline, CDR1 is SGHAT and CDR2 is FQNNGV. CDR3 DNA: TGTGCCAGCACGTGGAGTCACACCGGGGAGCTGTTTTTT. It yields the protein CASTWSHTGELFF.

The J gene is TRBJ1-1, the V gene TRBV28; weak D call: TRBD1 (6 bases). Trimming pared 3 bases from V and 0 bases from J, leaving 17 bases between. CDR3 length: 17 residues. The germline V gene has CDR1 MDHEN and CDR2 SYDVKM. CDR3 DNA: TGTGCCAGCAGTTTTCCCAGGGGTAGTCTCATGAACACTGAAGCTTTCTTT. This gives the protein CASSFPRGSLMNTEAFF.

The V call is TRBV6-4, the J call TRBJ1-1; 7 bases line up with TRBD1. Germline loops: CDR1 MRHNA, CDR2 SNTAGT. V was clipped by 6 bases and J by 2 bases; unmatched bases: 9. The CDR3 is 15 amino acids. The CDR3 sequence is CASRGRDRHNTEAFF. The CDR3 DNA reads as TGTGCCAGCAGGGGCCGGGACAGACATAACACTGAAGCTTTCTTT.

The V and J genes are TRBV7-9 and TRBJ2-5; D might be TRBD1 (6 bases). In germline, CDR1 is SEHNR, CDR2 FQNEAQ (reference sequence). This CDR3 region has 16 residues. With 1 base removed from V and 0 bases from J, the gap between germline ends came to 12 bases. CDR3 nucleotide sequence: TGTGCCAGCAGCTTAGATTTGAGGGGGTACCAAGAGACCCAGTACTTC. This encodes CASSLDLRGYQETQYF.

V usage is TRBV7-9 and J usage is TRBJ2-1; TRBD2 agrees at 7 bases. CDR1 is SEHNR and CDR2 is FQNEAQ in the germline V gene (reference sequence). Trimming removed 4 bases from V and 6 bases from J; junction bases left unmatched: 9. This CDR3 region has 15 residues. The CDR3 bases are TGTGCCAGCAGCTCCAAGCGGGGCCTTTCCAATGAGCAGTTCTTC. Translated, it gives CASSSKRGLSNEQFF.

The rearrangement uses TRBV6-5 and TRBJ2-7; D is ambiguous. CDR1 and CDR2 (germline): MNHEY, SVGAGI. The germline V and J ends were trimmed by 6 bases and 2 bases, with 11 bases remaining between them. CDR3 length: 13 residues. CDR3 sequence reads: CASSLDAPYEQYF. The DNA of the CDR3 is TGTGCCAGCAGCTTGGACGCACCCTACGAGCAGTACTTC.

The rearrangement joins TRBV4-1 to TRBJ1-5, with D unresolved. CDR3 length equals 15 residues. The V end was cut by 0 bases, the J end by 4 bases, with 10 bases between. Germline CDR1 reads MGHRA; CDR2 reads YSYEKL. The CDR3 protein is CASSQDWTGNQPQHF. CDR3 bases: TGCGCCAGCAGCCAAGATTGGACGGGGAATCAGCCCCAGCATTTT.

The genes are TRBV15 and TRBJ2-5, with 7 bases matching TRBD1. The CDR3 contains 15 residues. CDR1 is LNHNV, CDR2 YYDKDF, per germline (reference sequence). Unmatched junction bases numbered 12, after V lost 4 bases and J lost 7 bases. CDR3 sequence: CATSTGTDQVLTQYF. CDR3 coding DNA: TGTGCCACCAGCACGGGGACAGACCAAGTATTGACCCAGTACTTC.

The chain joins TRBV6-5 to TRBJ2-7; possibly TRBD1 for D (5 bases). V was trimmed by 7 bases and J by 11 bases, leaving 21 bases between them. The CDR3 sequence is 13 residues long. CDR1 MNHEY and CDR2 SVGAGI come from the germline V gene. The CDR3 here is CASTEIRTQPEYF. The CDR3 coding sequence is TGTGCCAGCACTGAAATCCGGACACAACCCGAGTACTTC.